This T cell receptor beta chain was sequenced for a study of persistence of HIV-infected CD4 T cells. A note on this clone: Its antigen is as yet unknown.

The libraries were made with immunoSEQ version 4 in survey mode. The method was immunoSEQ multiplex PCR; TCRdb's version includes in-frame clones alone and lacks a portion of them. Of about 37,000 clones in the sample, 87% were seen once. Nonspecific anti-CD3/anti-CD28 bead stimulation represents the broad CD4+ T cell repertoire. Sorting selected CD4+ T cells upregulating both CD40 ligand and CD69. Germline CDR1 and CDR2: LNHDA and SQIVND (reference sequence). V trimming: 6 bases; J trimming: 0 bases; junction bases outside the gene matches: 1. This CDR3 is built from 13 residues. The receptor was derived from an adult man with HIV who was CMV-seropositive. This specimen was CD4+ T cells sorted from PBMCs after approximately 19-hour stimulation, taken from a patient who received antiretroviral therapy. This rearrangement joins TRBV19 to TRBJ2-5; 7 bases are a match to TRBD1. The CDR3 sequence: CASRGTDQETQYF. The DNA for the CDR3 is TGTGCCAGTAGGGGGACAGACCAAGAGACCCAGTACTTC.